This T cell receptor beta chain was captured in a study of T cells in Graves' hyperthyroidism and ophthalmopathy. V gave up 0 bases and J gave up 4 bases, with 11 bases separating them. The CDR3 consists of 15 residues. Germline CDR1 is SGHRS and CDR2 is YFSETQ. Patients aged 18 to 65 had newly diagnosed hyperthyroidism lasting under 2 months. It was roughly 10 ml of fresh peripheral blood that supplied the PBMCs. Overall study findings and caveats: A model using 13 V-J features told ophthalmopathy apart from stable hyperthyroidism.

Amplification yielded TCR beta CDR3 regions, with RNA transcripts as the source. An initial round of RT-PCR targeting the TCR CDR3 relied on the HTBI primer set. Each CDR3 protein is one row after TCRdb ran MiXCR on the multiplex PCR reads. This sample has 480,000 or so distinct CDR3 sequences, with around 15% found just once. This clonotype was found a few times. The antigen is unknown. Sequenced: blood. The TCR sequence derives from a woman under 30 with Graves' hyperthyroidism. The genes are TRBV5-1 and TRBJ2-1, with D unresolved. The CDR3 protein is CASSLDYPVYNEQFF. The CDR3 DNA sequence: TGCGCCAGCAGCTTGGACTACCCAGTATACAATGAGCAGTTCTTC.